A single sample is the source of the 3 T cell receptor beta chains below, sequenced in a study of T cells in narcolepsy. The protocol was immunoSEQ multiplex PCR, while the TCRdb copy is restricted to in-frame clones and leaves out a portion. The sample yields around 31,000 clones, about 81% seen once. The source material was CD45RA- memory CD4+ T cells from PBMCs. The source is a human donor with narcolepsy.

The rearrangement uses TRBV28 and TRBJ2-5; weak D call: TRBD1 (5 bases). This CDR3 spans 14 amino acids. CDR1 and CDR2 (germline): MDHEN, SYDVKM. Trimming removed 3 bases at V and 2 bases at J, with 10 bases between. CDR3: CASSLMAGQETQYF. For the CDR3, the DNA is TGTGCCAGCAGTTTGATGGCAGGGCAAGAGACCCAGTACTTC.

This clone was counted between two and nine times. The gene calls are TRBV19 and TRBJ1-5, with D tentatively TRBD1 (5 bases). The germline CDR1 and CDR2 sequences are LNHDA and SQIVND (reference sequence). Trimming took 4 bases from V and 0 from J, leaving 7 bases between them. This CDR3 is 14 amino acids long. CDR3 protein: CASSNRLSNQPQHF. The DNA for the CDR3 is TGTGCCAGTAGTAACAGGCTTAGCAATCAGCCCCAGCATTTT.

The V call is TRBV10-3, the J call TRBJ1-2; a weak D match, TRBD1 (5 bases). Trimming cost V 10 bases and J 6 bases, with 27 bases left between them. Germline V lookup: CDR1 ENHRY, CDR2 SYGVKD. The CDR3 consists of 16 residues. Written as DNA, the CDR3 is TGTGCCACCACCACCATAAGGGACCCGGGCCCCAATGGCTACACCTTC. Translated: CATTTIRDPGPNGYTF.